The next 9 T cell receptor beta chains were all read from a single sample in a study of Ad26.COV2.S vaccination and SARS-CoV-2 variants. Documented treatment: approximately 18 received Ad26.COV2.S at low or high dose, single or two shots; five or six received placebo; per-sample allocation not given. Samples came from day 63 after the first vaccine or placebo injection. Method: immunoSEQ multiplex PCR; TCRdb's copy keeps in-frame clones and lacks some. The sample has more than 400,000 clones, 92% seen once. The sample in question was peripheral blood, obtained in a trial of Ad26.COV2.S vaccine versus placebo. The receptors stem from a person between 18 and 60 years old who received the Ad26.COV2.S COVID-19 vaccine or a placebo.

This chain joins TRBV7-2 and TRBJ2-5, with a weak D call TRBD2 (5 bases). V was pared by 1 base and J by 1 base, with 19 bases between. This CDR3 is 18 amino acids long. Looked up from germline, CDR1 is SGHTA and CDR2 is FQGNSA. The CDR3, as DNA: TGTGCCAGCAGCTTAGATCCTGACTACCGCGGGCTCCAAGAGACCCAGTACTTC. Protein product: CASSLDPDYRGLQETQYF.

V gene TRBV27 combines with J gene TRBJ2-1; D uncertain. The V gene lost 6 bases and the J gene lost 7 bases, with 10 bases spanning the gap. Germline V lookup: CDR1 MNHEY, CDR2 SMNVEV (reference sequence). The CDR3 runs to 12 residues. The CDR3 region is CASRTLGNEQFF. The CDR3, as DNA: TGTGCCAGCAGGACCCTGGGGAATGAGCAGTTCTTC.

The rearrangement links TRBV15 to TRBJ2-7, with TRBD2 matching over 10 bases. The germline CDR1 and CDR2 sequences are LNHNV and YYDKDF (reference sequence). Losses at the gene ends were 0 bases for V and 2 bases for J; bases not matched to a gene: 10. The CDR3 contains 18 residues. The CDR3 region is CATSRDMLAGASTYEQYF. CDR3 sequence (DNA): TGTGCCACCAGCAGAGATATGCTAGCGGGGGCCTCAACCTACGAGCAGTACTTC.

This chain joins TRBV7-9 and TRBJ2-3, with TRBD1 identical over 9 bases. The germline V gene encodes CDR1 SEHNR and CDR2 FQNEAQ (reference sequence). This CDR3 region has 16 residues. V was clipped by 5 bases and J by 6 bases; unmatched bases: 12. For the CDR3, the DNA is TGTGCCAGCAGCCCGGCGGGGACAGGGCATGCGGATACGCAGTATTTT. Its protein product is CASSPAGTGHADTQYF.

This chain connects TRBV28 to TRBJ1-2; 7 bases agree with TRBD1. V was pared by 5 bases and J by 3 bases, with 15 bases of the junction left unmatched. This CDR3 has 17 residues. Germline V lookup: CDR1 MDHEN, CDR2 SYDVKM. The CDR3 DNA reads as TGTGCCAGCAGTCACTCCACACGGGACAGCGACTACTATGGCTACACCTTC. Amino acids: CASSHSTRDSDYYGYTF.

The CDR3 spells CASSSGTRMNTEAFF. CDR3 nucleotide sequence: TGTGCCAGCAGTTCGGGCACAAGGATGAACACTGAAGCTTTCTTT. V usage is TRBV6-5 and J usage is TRBJ1-1; the D is unclear. The V gene lost 4 bases and the J gene lost 0 bases, with 12 bases spanning the gap. The CDR3 length is 15 residues. Germline loops: CDR1 MNHEY, CDR2 SVGAGI.

The gene calls are TRBV4-3 and TRBJ1-5; D unresolved. In germline, CDR1 is LGHNA, CDR2 YSLEER. CDR3 length equals 15 residues. The V gene lost 4 bases and the J gene lost 2 bases, with 12 bases spanning the gap. The CDR3 sequence is CASSRTTLGNQPQHF. The CDR3 DNA reads TGCGCCAGCAGCCGAACGACCTTAGGCAATCAGCCCCAGCATTTT.

The chain links TRBV4-3 to TRBJ2-7, with 8 bases identical to TRBD1. The CDR3 spans 18 residues. CDR1 is LGHNA, CDR2 YSLEER, per germline. V lost 1 base to trimming and J lost 0 bases; unmatched junction nucleotides: 11. The CDR3 is CASSQVPPGQAPSYEQYF. In DNA form, the CDR3 reads TGCGCCAGCAGCCAAGTCCCCCCGGGACAGGCCCCCTCCTACGAGCAGTACTTC.

The CDR3 reads CASTPEQGADTQYF. DNA of the CDR3: TGCGCCAGCACCCCCGAGCAGGGGGCCGATACGCAGTATTTT. The V gene is TRBV10-1, the J gene TRBJ2-3, with TRBD1 matching 8 bases. The germline V gene encodes CDR1 WNHNN and CDR2 SYGVQD (reference sequence). With 7 bases clipped from V and 6 bases from J, the junction kept 9 bases outside the gene matches. CDR3 length: 14 amino acids.